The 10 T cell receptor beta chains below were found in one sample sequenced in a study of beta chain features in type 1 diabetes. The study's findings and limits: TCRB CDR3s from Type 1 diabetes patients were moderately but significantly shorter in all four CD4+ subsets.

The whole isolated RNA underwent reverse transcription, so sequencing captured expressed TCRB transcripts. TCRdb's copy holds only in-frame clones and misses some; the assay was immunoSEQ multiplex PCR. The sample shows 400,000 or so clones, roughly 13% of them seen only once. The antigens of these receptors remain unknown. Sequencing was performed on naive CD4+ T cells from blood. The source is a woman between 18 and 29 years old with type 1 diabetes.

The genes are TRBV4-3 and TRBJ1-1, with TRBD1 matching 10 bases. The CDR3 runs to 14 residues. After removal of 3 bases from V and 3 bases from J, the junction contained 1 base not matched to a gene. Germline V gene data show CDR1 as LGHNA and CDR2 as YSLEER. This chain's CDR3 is CASSQGTGDTEAFF. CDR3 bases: TGCGCCAGCAGCCAGGGGACAGGGGACACTGAAGCTTTCTTT.

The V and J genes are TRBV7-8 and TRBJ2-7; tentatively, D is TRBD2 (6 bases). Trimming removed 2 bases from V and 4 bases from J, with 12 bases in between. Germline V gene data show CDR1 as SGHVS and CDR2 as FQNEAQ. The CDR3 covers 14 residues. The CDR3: CASSLSPSAYEQYF. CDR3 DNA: TGTGCCAGCAGCTTAAGTCCTAGCGCGTACGAGCAGTACTTC.

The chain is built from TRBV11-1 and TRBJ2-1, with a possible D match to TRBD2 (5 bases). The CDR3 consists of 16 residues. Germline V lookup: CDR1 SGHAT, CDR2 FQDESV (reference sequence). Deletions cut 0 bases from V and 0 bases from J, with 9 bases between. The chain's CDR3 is CASSLARGSSYNEQFF. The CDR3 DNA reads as TGTGCCAGCAGCTTAGCGAGAGGGAGCTCCTACAATGAGCAGTTCTTC.

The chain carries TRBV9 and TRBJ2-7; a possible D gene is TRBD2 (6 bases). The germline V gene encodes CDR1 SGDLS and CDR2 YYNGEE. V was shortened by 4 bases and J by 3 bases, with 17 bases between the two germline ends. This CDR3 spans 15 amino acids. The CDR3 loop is CASSTGGDAYYEQYF. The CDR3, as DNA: TGTGCCAGCAGCACGGGCGGGGACGCATACTACGAGCAGTACTTC.

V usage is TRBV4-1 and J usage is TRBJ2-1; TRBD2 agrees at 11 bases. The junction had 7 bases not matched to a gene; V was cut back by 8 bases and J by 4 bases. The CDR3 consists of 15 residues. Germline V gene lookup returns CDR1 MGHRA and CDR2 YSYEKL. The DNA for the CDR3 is TGCGCCAGCCGATTAGCGGGAGGGAGATACAATGAGCAGTTCTTC. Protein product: CASRLAGGRYNEQFF.

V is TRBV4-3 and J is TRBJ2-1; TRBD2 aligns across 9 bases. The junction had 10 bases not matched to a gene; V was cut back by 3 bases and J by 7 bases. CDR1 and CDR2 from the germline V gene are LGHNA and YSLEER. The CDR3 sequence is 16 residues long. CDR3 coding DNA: TGCGCCAGCAGCCAGGAGGGCGGGAGGGCCTGGAATGAGCAGTTCTTC. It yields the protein CASSQEGGRAWNEQFF.

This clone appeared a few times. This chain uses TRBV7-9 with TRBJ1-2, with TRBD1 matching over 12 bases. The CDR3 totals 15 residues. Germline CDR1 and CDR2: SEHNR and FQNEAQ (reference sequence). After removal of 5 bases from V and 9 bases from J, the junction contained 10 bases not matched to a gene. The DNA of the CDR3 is TGTGCCAGCAGCCCACCCGGGACAGGGGGCGCAAGCTACACCTTC. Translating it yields CASSPPGTGGASYTF.

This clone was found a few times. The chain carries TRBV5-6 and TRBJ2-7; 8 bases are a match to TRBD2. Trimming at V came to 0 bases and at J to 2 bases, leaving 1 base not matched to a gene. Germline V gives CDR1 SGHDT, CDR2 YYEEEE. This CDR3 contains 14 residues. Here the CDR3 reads CASSLAGGPYEQYF. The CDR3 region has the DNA TGTGCCAGCAGCTTGGCGGGGGGGCCCTACGAGCAGTACTTC.

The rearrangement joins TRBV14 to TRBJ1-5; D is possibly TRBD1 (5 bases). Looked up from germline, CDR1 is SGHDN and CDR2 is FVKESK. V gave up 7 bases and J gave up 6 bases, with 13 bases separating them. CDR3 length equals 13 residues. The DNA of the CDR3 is TGTGCCAGCAAAGGGGAGGTGGGTCAGCCCCAGCATTTT. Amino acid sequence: CASKGEVGQPQHF.

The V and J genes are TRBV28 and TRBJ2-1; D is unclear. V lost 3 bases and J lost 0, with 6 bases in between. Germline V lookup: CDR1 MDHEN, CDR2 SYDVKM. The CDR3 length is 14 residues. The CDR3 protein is CASSFPSSYNEQFF. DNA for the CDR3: TGTGCCAGCAGTTTCCCGAGCTCCTACAATGAGCAGTTCTTC.